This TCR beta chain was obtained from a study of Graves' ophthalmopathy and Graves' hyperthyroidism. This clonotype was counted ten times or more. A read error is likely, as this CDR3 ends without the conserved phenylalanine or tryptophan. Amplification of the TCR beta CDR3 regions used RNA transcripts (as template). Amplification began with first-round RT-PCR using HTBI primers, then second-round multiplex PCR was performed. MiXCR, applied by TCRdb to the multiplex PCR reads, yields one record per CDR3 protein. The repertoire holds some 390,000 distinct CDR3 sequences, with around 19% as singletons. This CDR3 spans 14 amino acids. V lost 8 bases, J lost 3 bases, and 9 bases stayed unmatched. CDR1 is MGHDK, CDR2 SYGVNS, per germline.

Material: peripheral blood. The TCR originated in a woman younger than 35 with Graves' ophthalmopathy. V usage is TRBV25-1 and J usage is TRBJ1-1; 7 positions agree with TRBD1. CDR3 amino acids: CASRNPGQHTEAFL. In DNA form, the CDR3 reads TGTGCCAGCCGAAACCCGGGACAGCACACTGAAGCTTTCCTT.